The text below deals with one TCR beta chain. The sample is drawn from a study of blood T cell repertoires in COVID-19. Looking at the study overall: Specimens from acute and convalescent COVID-19 originated in the United States, Italy and Spain.

As processed by the authors: How many nucleated cells were present was estimated from reference gene primer amplification. TCRdb's table, derived via immunoSEQ multiplex PCR, lists solely in-frame clones and lacks some. Clonal size and the V and J genes are those of that table, whereas D and trimming came from the DNA. The sample lists hundreds of thousands of clones; 75% to 95% were seen once. Donors in Cohort 3 who had recovered were those with two negative PCRs, healthcare professional clearance, or resolution of their symptoms. The CDR3 has 11 amino acids. Trimming pared 8 bases from V and 10 bases from J, leaving 14 bases between.

The TCR originated in a woman younger than 30 who had recovered from COVID-19. The source material was PBMCs or T cells enriched from blood (not recorded which). The rearrangement joins TRBV12-3 or TRBV12-4 to TRBJ1-2; no clear D gene. The CDR3 region is CASARPRDYTF. The CDR3 DNA reads TGTGCCAGCGCACGGCCGAGGGACTACACCTTC.